This T cell receptor (beta chain) was recovered during a study of Graves' ophthalmopathy and Graves' hyperthyroidism. The CDR3 sequence is 16 residues long. Trimming removed 5 bases from V and 4 bases from J, with 21 bases in between. Transcripts of RNA were the source for amplifying TCR beta CDR3 regions. RT-PCR with HTBI primers came first, then second-round multiplex PCR. TCRdb recomputed calls from the multiplex PCR reads with MiXCR, one row per CDR3 protein. The sample lists hundreds of thousands of distinct CDR3 sequences; over 40% were seen once. In this sample, this clonotype turned up a few times. Ophthalmopathy in the donors was of moderate-to-severe activity, with CAS ≥3, NOSPECS ≥4 and duration under 3 months. The PBMC fraction was derived from under 11 ml of fresh peripheral blood.

The TCR sequence derives from an adult man with Graves' ophthalmopathy. This sequence joins TRBV12-3 or TRBV12-4 and TRBJ2-7, with D perhaps TRBD2 (5 bases). Sequenced input: peripheral blood. CDR3 nucleotides: TGTGCCAGCAGTCAAAGCGGAACTAGATCTCGGTACGAGCAGTACTTC. As protein: CASSQSGTRSRYEQYF.